This T cell receptor (beta chain) was profiled in a study of blood T cell repertoires in COVID-19 (dated by TCRdb to between 2020 and 2021). For the wider study: Collaborator samples came from the United States, Italy and Spain and covered acute and convalescent phases of COVID-19. A de-identified subject ID, COVID-19 status, age in years and sex were almost always included in the sample metadata. The repertoires were released in a freely available public database meant as a resource for research on the immune response to SARS-CoV-2. Samples came from the ongoing ImmuneRACE study (first 160 participants) plus 1,254 subjects from 6 global collaborators. The prospective study material was composed of cDNA or gDNA derived from T cells, B-cell-depleted T cells, or PBMCs. Deeply sampled blood TCRbeta repertoires from subjects exposed to, actively infected with, or recovered from COVID-19 were included in the dataset. Where available, HLA class I and class II types were taken from metadata supplied by the sample provider and were not determined by assay-based typing.

Whole blood was collected in K2EDTA tubes by collaborating institutions according to the institutions' own protocols. For TCRbeta analysis, collaborators shipped samples as frozen whole blood, isolated PBMCs, or DNA extracted from either of those sample types. On the study overall, not on this receptor specifically: Clinical and demographic metadata were provided uncurated, with the amount varying by source and participant.

As concerns this clone: What antigen it recognizes has not been identified. No much larger clone is present one base from it, and per-base qualities are unavailable.

TCRbeta CDR3 regions were amplified from genomic DNA by means of the immunoSEQ Assay, a bias-controlled multiplex PCR. Per the authors' processing: Nucleated cell counts per sample were estimated from amplification of reference gene primers within the assay. To quantify the absolute abundance of each unique TCRbeta CDR3 rearrangement, sequence reads were collapsed and filtered. For each sample, productive Simpson clonality was calculated by taking the square root of Simpson's diversity index across productive rearrangements. This is the immuneACCESS table as TCRdb keeps it, with only in-frame sequences that have V and J called. A part of the clones is gone; compared with another copy, unresolved V genes explain less than half, and the rest is unexplained. The V and J calls and the clone size are those of that table, but D and trimming were determined from the DNA. The sample profile shows approximately 300,000 clones; 80% to 90% of them were found once. In total, the top ten clones hold 0.75% to 0.9% of the sample.

CDR1 SGHDT and CDR2 YYEEEE were looked up in the germline V gene. V gives up 5 bases and J gives up 1 base, and the segment between their germline ends measures 10 bases. Spanning cysteine to phenylalanine, the CDR3 consists of 13 amino acids. Here the CDR3 DNA is all that survives: 39 bases in frame from base 1. This receptor chain uses TRBV5-6 and TRBJ2-7; D gene: possibly TRBD1, on 5 matching bases. The sample consisted of peripheral blood. This sequence was found in a man younger than 40 with acute or convalescent COVID-19. The CDR3 protein: CASRETGSYEQYF. The base sequence is TGTGCCAGCAGGGAAACAGGTTCCTACGAGCAGTACTTC.